This T cell receptor beta chain comes out of a study of blood T cell repertoires in COVID-19. At the level of the study: The study drew acute and convalescent COVID-19 samples from the United States, Italy and Spain. Nucleic acid was either cDNA or gDNA, and it came from T cells, B-cell-depleted T cells, or PBMCs.

With 5 bases removed from V and 9 bases from J, the gap between germline ends came to 19 bases. The CDR3 runs to 14 residues. CDR1 is MNHEY and CDR2 is SVGAGI in the germline V gene. The count of this clone is one. In the original processing: Amplification from reference gene primers served as the basis for estimated nucleated cell counts. Assay: immunoSEQ multiplex PCR; the TCRdb copy retains only in-frame clones and omits some. V and J calls and clone size come straight from that table; D and trimming were deduced from the DNA. Of roughly 120,000 clones listed, approximately 80% are singletons. The J gene is TRBJ1-2, the V gene TRBV6-5; D gene uncertain. The source is a man in his 70s with active or convalescent COVID-19. The sequencing sample was made of peripheral blood. The CDR3 spells CASSRPAVDPSYTF. In DNA form, the CDR3 reads TGTGCCAGCAGTCGACCAGCGGTCGATCCAAGCTACACCTTC.